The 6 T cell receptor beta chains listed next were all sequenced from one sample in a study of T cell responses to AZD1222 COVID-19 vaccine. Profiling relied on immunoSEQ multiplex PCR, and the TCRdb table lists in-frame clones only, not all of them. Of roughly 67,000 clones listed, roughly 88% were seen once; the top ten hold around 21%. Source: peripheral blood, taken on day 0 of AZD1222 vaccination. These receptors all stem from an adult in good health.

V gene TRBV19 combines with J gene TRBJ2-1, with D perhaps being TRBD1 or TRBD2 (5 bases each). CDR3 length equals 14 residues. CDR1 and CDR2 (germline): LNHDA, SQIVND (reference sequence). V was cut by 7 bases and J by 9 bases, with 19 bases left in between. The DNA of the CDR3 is TGTGCCAGTATGGTCTCGGGGCCAAGTGGTGAGCAGTTCTTC. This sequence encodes CASMVSGPSGEQFF. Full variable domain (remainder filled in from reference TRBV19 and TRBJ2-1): DGGITQSPKYLFRKEGQNVTLSCEQNLNHDAMYWYRQDPGQGLRLIYYSQIVNDFQKGDIAEGYSVSREKKESFPLTVTSAQKNPTAFYLCASMVSGPSGEQFFGPGTRLTVL.

CDR3 coding DNA: TGTGCCAGCAGCCAAGATGAGGCGGGCTACGAGCAGTACTTC. It translates to CASSQDEAGYEQYF. The chain employs TRBV4-2 and TRBJ2-7; TRBD2 is a possible D gene (5 bases). The V and J ends lost 0 bases and 3 bases respectively, with 9 bases between them. The CDR3 extends over 14 amino acids. Germline V gives CDR1 LGHNA, CDR2 YNFKEQ.

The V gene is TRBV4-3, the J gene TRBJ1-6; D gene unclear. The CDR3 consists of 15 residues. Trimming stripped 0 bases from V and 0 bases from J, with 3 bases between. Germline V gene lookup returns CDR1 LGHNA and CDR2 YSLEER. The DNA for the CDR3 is TGCGCCAGCAGCCAAGACAGCTCCTATAATTCACCCCTCCACTTT. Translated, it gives CASSQDSSYNSPLHF.

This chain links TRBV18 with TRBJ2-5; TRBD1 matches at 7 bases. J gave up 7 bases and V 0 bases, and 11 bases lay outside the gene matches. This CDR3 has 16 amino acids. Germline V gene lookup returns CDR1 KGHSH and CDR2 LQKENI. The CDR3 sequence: CASSPPGTAFGGTQYF. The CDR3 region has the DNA TGTGCCAGCTCACCACCAGGGACAGCGTTTGGGGGGACCCAGTACTTC.

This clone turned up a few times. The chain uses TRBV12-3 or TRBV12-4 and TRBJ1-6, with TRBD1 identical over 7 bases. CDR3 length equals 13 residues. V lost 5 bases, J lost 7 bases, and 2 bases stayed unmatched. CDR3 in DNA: TGTGCCAGCAGTACACAGGGGAATTCACCCCTCCACTTT. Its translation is CASSTQGNSPLHF.

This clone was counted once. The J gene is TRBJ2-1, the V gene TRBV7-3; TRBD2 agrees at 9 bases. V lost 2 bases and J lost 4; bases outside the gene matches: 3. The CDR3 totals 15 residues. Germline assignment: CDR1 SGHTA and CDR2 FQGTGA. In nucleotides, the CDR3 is TGTGCCAGCAGCTTAGGGACTAGCCAATACAATGAGCAGTTCTTC. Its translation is CASSLGTSQYNEQFF.